A selection of T cell receptor beta chains follows, all from one sample in a study of T cells after yellow fever vaccination. One entry per CDR3 protein results from TCRdb running MiXCR on the 5' RACE reads. The data contain hundreds of thousands of distinct CDR3 sequences, 21% of them singletons. This specimen was PBMCs, taken roughly 23 days after the first yellow fever vaccination. These receptors were obtained from a man younger than 30 who received the YFV17D yellow fever vaccine. The conserved cysteine and the conserved F or W are not part of the CDR3 here. The order of the fields is J gene, V gene, D gene, CDR3 protein. D genes are given only for firm matches.

J gene: TRBJ1-6
V gene: TRBV5-5
D gene: .
CDR3 protein: ASMEDPPYNSPLH

J gene: TRBJ2-5
V gene: TRBV6-5
D gene: .
CDR3 protein: ASSYSLWGPQETQY

J gene: TRBJ2-1
V gene: TRBV12-3/TRBV12-4
D gene: .
CDR3 protein: ASISVGGEQF

J gene: TRBJ2-1
V gene: TRBV3-1
D gene: .
CDR3 protein: ASSQDLAVNEQF

J gene: TRBJ1-3
V gene: TRBV7-6
D gene: .
CDR3 protein: ASSFSTANTIY

J gene: TRBJ2-3
V gene: TRBV7-9
D gene: .
CDR3 protein: ASSLGFVSGTDTQY

J gene: TRBJ2-3
V gene: TRBV7-9
D gene: TRBD1
CDR3 protein: ASSPGQGPADTQY

J gene: TRBJ1-1
V gene: TRBV5-1
D gene: .
CDR3 protein: ASSLDIVDGAF

J gene: TRBJ2-1
V gene: TRBV15
D gene: .
CDR3 protein: ATSRPNNEQF

J gene: TRBJ1-2
V gene: TRBV25-1
D gene: TRBD1
CDR3 protein: ASSETGVYYGYT

J gene: TRBJ2-5
V gene: TRBV5-1
D gene: .
CDR3 protein: ASSPGLVVQGLETQY

J gene: TRBJ2-5
V gene: TRBV30
D gene: .
CDR3 protein: AWTPGETQY

J gene: TRBJ1-5
V gene: TRBV6-1
D gene: TRBD1
CDR3 protein: ASNPRQGHQPQH

J gene: TRBJ1-1
V gene: TRBV4-2
D gene: .
CDR3 protein: ASSQEVSQAF

J gene: TRBJ2-3
V gene: TRBV6-1
D gene: .
CDR3 protein: ASMQGLSTDTQY

J gene: TRBJ2-1
V gene: TRBV29-1
D gene: .
CDR3 protein: SVIVRNEQF

J gene: TRBJ2-1
V gene: TRBV6-2/TRBV6-3
D gene: TRBD2
CDR3 protein: ASSSRTSGGHEQF

J gene: TRBJ2-2
V gene: TRBV7-2
D gene: TRBD2
CDR3 protein: ASRLSGGNTGELF

J gene: TRBJ1-3
V gene: TRBV7-7
D gene: .
CDR3 protein: ASSPSSGNTIY

J gene: TRBJ1-1
V gene: TRBV10-3
D gene: .
CDR3 protein: ATTRRQTGLNTEAF